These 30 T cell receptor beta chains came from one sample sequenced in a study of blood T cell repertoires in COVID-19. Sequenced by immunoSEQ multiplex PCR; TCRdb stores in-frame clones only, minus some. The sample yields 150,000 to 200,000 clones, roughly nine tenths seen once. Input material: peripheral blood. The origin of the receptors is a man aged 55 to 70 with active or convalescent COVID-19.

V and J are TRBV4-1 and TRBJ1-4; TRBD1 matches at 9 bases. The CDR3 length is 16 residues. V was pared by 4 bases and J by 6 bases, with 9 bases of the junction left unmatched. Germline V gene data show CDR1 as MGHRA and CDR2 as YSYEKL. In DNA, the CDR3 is TGCGCCAGCAGCCCAGGACAGGGGCCGGGGGATGAAAAACTGTTTTTT. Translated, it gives CASSPGQGPGDEKLFF.

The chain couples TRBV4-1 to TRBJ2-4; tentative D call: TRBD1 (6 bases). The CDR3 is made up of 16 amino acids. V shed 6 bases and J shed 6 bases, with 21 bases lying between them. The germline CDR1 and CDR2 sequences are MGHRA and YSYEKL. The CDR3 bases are TGCGCCAGCAGACTAAGGGGGAATAGGATCGGAAACATTCAGTACTTC. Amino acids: CASRLRGNRIGNIQYF.

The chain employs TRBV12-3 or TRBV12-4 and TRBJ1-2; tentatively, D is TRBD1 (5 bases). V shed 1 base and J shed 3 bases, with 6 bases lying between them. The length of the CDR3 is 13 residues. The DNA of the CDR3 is TGTGCCAGCAGTTTAGGCAGGGACTATGGCTACACCTTC. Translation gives CASSLGRDYGYTF.

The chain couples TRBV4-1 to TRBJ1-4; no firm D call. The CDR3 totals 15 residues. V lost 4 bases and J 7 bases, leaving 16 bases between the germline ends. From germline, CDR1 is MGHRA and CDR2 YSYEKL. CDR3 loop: CASSRYTTRGEKLFF. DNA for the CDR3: TGCGCCAGCAGCCGGTACACGACCCGAGGTGAAAAACTGTTTTTT.

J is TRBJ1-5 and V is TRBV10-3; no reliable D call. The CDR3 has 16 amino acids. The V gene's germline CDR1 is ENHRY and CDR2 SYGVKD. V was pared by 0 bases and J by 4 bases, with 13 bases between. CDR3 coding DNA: TGTGCCATCAGTGAGTCACCTGTTTTCGGGAATCAGCCCCAGCATTTT. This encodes CAISESPVFGNQPQHF.

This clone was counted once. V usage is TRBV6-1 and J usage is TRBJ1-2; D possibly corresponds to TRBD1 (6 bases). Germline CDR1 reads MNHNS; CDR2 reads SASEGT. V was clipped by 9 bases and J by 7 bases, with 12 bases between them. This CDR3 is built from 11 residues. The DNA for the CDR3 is TGTGCCAGTACAGGGAACGGTGGCTACACCTTC. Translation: CASTGNGGYTF.

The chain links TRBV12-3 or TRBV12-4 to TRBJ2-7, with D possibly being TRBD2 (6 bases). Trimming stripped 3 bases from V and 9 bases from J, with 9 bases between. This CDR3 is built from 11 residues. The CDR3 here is CASSLRGVQYF. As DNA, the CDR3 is TGTGCCAGCAGTTTGCGGGGCGTGCAGTACTTC.

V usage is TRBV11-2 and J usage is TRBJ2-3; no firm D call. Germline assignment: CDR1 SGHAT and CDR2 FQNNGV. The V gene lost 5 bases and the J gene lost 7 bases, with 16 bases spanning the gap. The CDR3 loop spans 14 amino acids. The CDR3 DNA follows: TGTGCCAGCAGCCCAAGGCCGGCTGGGCATACGCAGTATTTT. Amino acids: CASSPRPAGHTQYF.

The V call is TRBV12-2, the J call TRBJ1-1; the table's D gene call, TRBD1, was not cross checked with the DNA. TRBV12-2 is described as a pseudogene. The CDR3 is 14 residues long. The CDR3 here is CASRWTVNSGSAFF. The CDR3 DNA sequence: TGTGCAAGTCGTTGGACAGTAAACTCGGGGAGCGCTTTCTTT.

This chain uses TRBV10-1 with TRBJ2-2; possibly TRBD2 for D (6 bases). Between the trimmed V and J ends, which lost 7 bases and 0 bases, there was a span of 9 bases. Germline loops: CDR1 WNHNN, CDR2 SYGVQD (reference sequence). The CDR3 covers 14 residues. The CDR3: CASTAGTNTGELFF. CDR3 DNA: TGCGCCAGCACGGCGGGGACGAACACCGGGGAGCTGTTTTTT.

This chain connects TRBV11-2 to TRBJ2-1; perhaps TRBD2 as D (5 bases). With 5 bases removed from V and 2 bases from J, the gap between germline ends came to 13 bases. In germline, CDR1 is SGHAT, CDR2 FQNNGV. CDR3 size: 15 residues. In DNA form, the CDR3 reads TGTGCCAGCAGCCAGCAAGCGGCCACCTACAATGAGCAGTTCTTC. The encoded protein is CASSQQAATYNEQFF.

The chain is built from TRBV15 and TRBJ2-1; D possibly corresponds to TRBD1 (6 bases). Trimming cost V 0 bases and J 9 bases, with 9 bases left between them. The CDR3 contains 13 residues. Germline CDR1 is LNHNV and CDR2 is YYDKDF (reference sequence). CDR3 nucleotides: TGTGCCACCAGCAGAGAACAGGGTACTGAGCAGTTCTTC. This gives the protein CATSREQGTEQFF.

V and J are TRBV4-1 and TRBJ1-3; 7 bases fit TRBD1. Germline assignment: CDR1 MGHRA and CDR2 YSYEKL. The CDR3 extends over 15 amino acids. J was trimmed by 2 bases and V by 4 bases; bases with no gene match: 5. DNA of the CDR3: TGCGCCAGCAGCCCCCGGGACAGTCCTGGAAACACCATATATTTT. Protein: CASSPRDSPGNTIYF.

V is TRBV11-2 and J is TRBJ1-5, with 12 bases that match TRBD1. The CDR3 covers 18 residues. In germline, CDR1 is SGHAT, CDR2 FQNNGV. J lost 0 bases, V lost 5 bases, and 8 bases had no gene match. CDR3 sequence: CASSDWDRGHDSNQPQHF. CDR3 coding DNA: TGTGCCAGCAGCGACTGGGACAGGGGGCATGATAGCAATCAGCCCCAGCATTTT.

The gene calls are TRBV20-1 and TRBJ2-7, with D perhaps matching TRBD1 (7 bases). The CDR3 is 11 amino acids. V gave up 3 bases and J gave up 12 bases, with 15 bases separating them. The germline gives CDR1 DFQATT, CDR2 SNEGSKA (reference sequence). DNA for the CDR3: TGCAGTGCTAGGGAGGGACAGAGGAGGTACTTC. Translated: CSAREGQRRYF.

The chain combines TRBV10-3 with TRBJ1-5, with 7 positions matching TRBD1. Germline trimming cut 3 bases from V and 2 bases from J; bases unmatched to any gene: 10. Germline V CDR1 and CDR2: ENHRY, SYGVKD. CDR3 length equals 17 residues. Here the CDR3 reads CAISDNTGTAGNQPQHF. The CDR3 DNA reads TGTGCCATCAGTGATAATACCGGGACAGCGGGCAATCAGCCCCAGCATTTT.

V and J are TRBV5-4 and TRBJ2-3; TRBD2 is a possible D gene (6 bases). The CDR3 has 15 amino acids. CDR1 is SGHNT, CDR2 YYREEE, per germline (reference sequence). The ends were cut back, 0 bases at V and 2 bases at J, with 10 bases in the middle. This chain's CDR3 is CASSLEASVTDTQYF. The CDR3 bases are TGTGCCAGCAGCTTGGAGGCTAGCGTCACAGATACGCAGTATTTT.

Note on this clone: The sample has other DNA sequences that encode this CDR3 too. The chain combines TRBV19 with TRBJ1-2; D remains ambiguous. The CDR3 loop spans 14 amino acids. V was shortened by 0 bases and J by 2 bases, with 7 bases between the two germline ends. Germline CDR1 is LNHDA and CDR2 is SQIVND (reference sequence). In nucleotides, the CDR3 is TGTGCCAGTAGTATAGATGGCGGAAACTATGGCTACACCTTC. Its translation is CASSIDGGNYGYTF.

CDR3 in DNA: TGCGCCAGCAGCTCGGACAGGGGGAGATATGGCTACACCTTC. This encodes CASSSDRGRYGYTF. The gene calls are TRBV5-1 and TRBJ1-2; 10 bases map to TRBD1. CDR3 length: 14 amino acids. J gave up 5 bases and V 3 bases, and 4 bases lay outside the gene matches. Germline V gives CDR1 SGHRS, CDR2 YFSETQ.

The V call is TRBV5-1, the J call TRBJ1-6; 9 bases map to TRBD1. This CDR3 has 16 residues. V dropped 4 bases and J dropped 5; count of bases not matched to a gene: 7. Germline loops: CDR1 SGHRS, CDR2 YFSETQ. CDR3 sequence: CASSKTGGFDNSPLHF. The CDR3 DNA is TGCGCCAGCAGCAAGACAGGGGGATTTGATAATTCACCCCTCCACTTT.

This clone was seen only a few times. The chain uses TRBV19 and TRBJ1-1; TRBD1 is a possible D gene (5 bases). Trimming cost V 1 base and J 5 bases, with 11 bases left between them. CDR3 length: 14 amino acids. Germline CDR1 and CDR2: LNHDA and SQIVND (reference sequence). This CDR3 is CASSIVTGRTEAFF. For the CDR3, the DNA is TGTGCCAGTAGTATAGTTACAGGAAGGACTGAAGCTTTCTTT.

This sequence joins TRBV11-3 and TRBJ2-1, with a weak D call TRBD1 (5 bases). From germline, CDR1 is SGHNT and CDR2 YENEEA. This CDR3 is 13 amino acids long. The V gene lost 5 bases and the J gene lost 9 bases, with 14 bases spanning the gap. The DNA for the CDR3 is TGTGCCAGCAGCAGAGAAGGGGTCGGTGAGCAGTTCTTC. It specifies CASSREGVGEQFF. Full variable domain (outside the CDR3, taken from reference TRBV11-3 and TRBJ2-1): EAGVVQSPRYKIIEKKQPVAFWCNPISGHNTLYWYLQNLGQGPELLIRYENEEAVDDSQLPKDRFSAERLKGVDSTLKIQPAELGDSAVYLCASSREGVGEQFFGPGTRLTVL.

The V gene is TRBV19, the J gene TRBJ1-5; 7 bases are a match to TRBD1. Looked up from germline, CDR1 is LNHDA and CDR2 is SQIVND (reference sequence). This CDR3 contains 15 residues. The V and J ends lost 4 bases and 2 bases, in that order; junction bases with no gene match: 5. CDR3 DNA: TGTGCCAGTAGTACAGGCGACAGGGGCAATCAGCCCCAGCATTTT. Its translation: CASSTGDRGNQPQHF.

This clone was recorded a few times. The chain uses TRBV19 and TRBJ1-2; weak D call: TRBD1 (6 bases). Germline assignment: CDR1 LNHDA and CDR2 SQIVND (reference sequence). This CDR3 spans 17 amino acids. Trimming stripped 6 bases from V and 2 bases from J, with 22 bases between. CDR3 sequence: CASRIGTQSFSNYGYTF. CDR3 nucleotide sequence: TGTGCCAGTAGAATTGGGACACAAAGCTTCTCGAACTATGGCTACACCTTC.

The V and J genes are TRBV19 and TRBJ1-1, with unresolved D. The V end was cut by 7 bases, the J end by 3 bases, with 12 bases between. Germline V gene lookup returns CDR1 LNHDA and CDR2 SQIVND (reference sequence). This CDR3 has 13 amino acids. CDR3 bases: TGTGCCAGTAAGAGGTTAGGCGACACTGAAGCTTTCTTT. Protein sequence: CASKRLGDTEAFF.

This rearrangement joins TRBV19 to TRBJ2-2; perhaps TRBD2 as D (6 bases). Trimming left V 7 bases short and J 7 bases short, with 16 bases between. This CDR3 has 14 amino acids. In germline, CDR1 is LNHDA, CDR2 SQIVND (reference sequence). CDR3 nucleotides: TGTGCCAGTAAGAGGGGAGGACTTGTCGGGGAGCTGTTTTTT. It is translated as CASKRGGLVGELFF.

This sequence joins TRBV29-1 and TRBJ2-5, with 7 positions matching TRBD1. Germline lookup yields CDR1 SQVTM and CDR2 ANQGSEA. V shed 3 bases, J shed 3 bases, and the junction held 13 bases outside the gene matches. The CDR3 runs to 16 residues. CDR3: CSVDSYGTVIKETQYF. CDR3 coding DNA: TGCAGCGTTGATAGTTACGGGACAGTGATAAAAGAGACCCAGTACTTC.

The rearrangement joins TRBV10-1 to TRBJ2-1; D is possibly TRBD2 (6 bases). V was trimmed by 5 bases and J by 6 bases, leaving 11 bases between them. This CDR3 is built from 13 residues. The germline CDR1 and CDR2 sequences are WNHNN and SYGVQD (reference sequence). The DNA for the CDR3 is TGCGCCAGCAGTCCCGGGGGTGGCAATGAGCAGTTCTTC. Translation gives CASSPGGGNEQFF.

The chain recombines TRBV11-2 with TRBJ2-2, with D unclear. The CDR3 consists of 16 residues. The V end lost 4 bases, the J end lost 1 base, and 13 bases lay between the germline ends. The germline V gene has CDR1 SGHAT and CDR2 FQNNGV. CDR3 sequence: CASSSLGRLNTGELFF. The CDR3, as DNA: TGTGCCAGCAGCTCCCTAGGAAGGCTGAACACCGGGGAGCTGTTTTTT.

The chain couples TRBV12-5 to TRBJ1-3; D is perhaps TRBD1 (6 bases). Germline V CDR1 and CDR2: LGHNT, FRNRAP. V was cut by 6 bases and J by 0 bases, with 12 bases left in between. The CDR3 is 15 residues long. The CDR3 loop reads CASGRPQGSGNTIYF. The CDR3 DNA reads TGTGCTAGTGGCCGCCCACAGGGCTCTGGAAACACCATATATTTT.